Shown below are 10 T cell receptor beta chains from a single sample sequenced in a study of early T cells in non-severe SARS-CoV-2 infection. TCRdb recomputed calls from the 5' RACE reads with MiXCR, one row per CDR3 protein. The sample yields over 55,000 distinct CDR3 sequences, 9.5% to 15% seen once. Sequenced here: whole blood, sampled at baseline. Receptor source: an adult who was a healthcare worker with PCR-confirmed SARS-CoV-2 infection or an uninfected control (not recorded which).

In its sample, this clonotype was seen many times. This CDR3 reads CASSLGGGWSYNEQFF. Here the CDR3 DNA reads TGTGCCAGCAGCCTAGGCGGGGGATGGTCCTACAATGAGCAGTTCTTC. The J gene is TRBJ2-1, the V gene TRBV28; 7 nucleotides match TRBD2. With 6 bases clipped from V and 1 base from J, the junction kept 9 bases outside the gene matches. Germline CDR1 reads MDHEN; CDR2 reads SYDVKM. The CDR3 extends over 16 amino acids.

In this sample, this clonotype turned up many times. The chain is built from TRBV27 and TRBJ2-1, with TRBD2 matching over 10 bases. This CDR3 contains 15 residues. Unmatched junction bases numbered 9, after V lost 5 bases and J lost 8 bases. In germline, CDR1 is MNHEY, CDR2 SMNVEV (reference sequence). In nucleotides, the CDR3 is TGTGCCAGCAGTCCCCAGGGTAGCGGGGGGTATGAGCAGTTCTTC. Amino acids: CASSPQGSGGYEQFF.

This clonotype was seen repeatedly, ten times or more. The CDR3 loop is CASSEREAGTQYF. CDR3 bases: TGTGCCAGCAGTGAAAGGGAGGCGGGGACCCAGTACTTC. The chain joins TRBV2 to TRBJ2-5; maybe TRBD2 (6 bases). This CDR3 has 13 residues. Germline values: CDR1 SNHLY, CDR2 FYNNEI. The V end lost 2 bases, the J end lost 7 bases, and 11 bases lay between the germline ends.

The V and J genes are TRBV20-1 and TRBJ2-2; 8 nucleotides align to TRBD1. J gave up 1 base and V 5 bases, and 3 bases lay outside the gene matches. CDR1 is DFQATT and CDR2 is SNEGSKA in the germline V gene (reference sequence). CDR3 length: 14 amino acids. In DNA form, the CDR3 reads TGCAGTGCTGAGGGACAGGTGAACACCGGGGAGCTGTTTTTT. Translation gives CSAEGQVNTGELFF.

This clonotype was recorded a few times. The gene calls are TRBV9 and TRBJ1-3; no clear D. This CDR3 has 15 amino acids. V was pared by 4 bases and J by 0 bases, with 11 bases between. Germline V gene data show CDR1 as SGDLS and CDR2 as YYNGEE. The CDR3 DNA follows: TGTGCCAGCAGCTTTAGCCCGAACTCTGGAAACACCATATATTTT. Translating it yields CASSFSPNSGNTIYF.

The rearrangement uses TRBV19 and TRBJ1-4; perhaps TRBD1 as D (5 bases). This CDR3 has 12 amino acids. V lost 5 bases and J lost 14, with 15 bases in between. Germline V gene sequence: CDR1 LNHDA, CDR2 SQIVND (reference sequence). CDR3: CASSPDWRGLFF. The CDR3 DNA reads as TGTGCCAGTAGTCCCGACTGGCGGGGGCTGTTTTTT.

This clonotype showed up just a few times. V usage is TRBV29-1 and J usage is TRBJ2-1, with 10 bases identical to TRBD2. J gave up 1 base and V 6 bases, and 6 bases lay outside the gene matches. Germline loops: CDR1 SQVTM, CDR2 ANQGSEA. The CDR3 runs to 15 residues. CDR3 coding DNA: TGCAGCGTCGGGGCGACTAGCGGGTCCTACAATGAGCAGTTCTTC. Protein product: CSVGATSGSYNEQFF.

The sample holds a few counts of this clonotype. V gene TRBV7-2 combines with J gene TRBJ1-5; D gene unclear. With 2 bases removed from V and 7 bases from J, the gap between germline ends came to 12 bases. Germline assignment: CDR1 SGHTA and CDR2 FQGNSA. This CDR3 comprises 14 residues. This CDR3 reads CASSLNIPAQPQHF. DNA for the CDR3: TGTGCCAGCAGCTTAAACATCCCAGCCCAGCCCCAGCATTTT.

This clonotype has just a few counts. The chain uses TRBV20-1 and TRBJ1-5, with TRBD1 matching 8 bases. The CDR3 has 13 amino acids. Trimming took 3 bases from V and 6 from J; bases not matched to a gene: 4. CDR1 is DFQATT, CDR2 SNEGSKA, per germline (reference sequence). CDR3 amino acids: CSASQTGAQPQHF. The DNA of the CDR3 is TGCAGTGCTAGTCAGACAGGGGCTCAGCCCCAGCATTTT.

For this clonotype: The junction differs from germline at one of its ends, possibly a read error. This chain uses TRBV7-3 with TRBJ1-2; 9 bases line up with TRBD1. Germline-derived CDR1 and CDR2 are SGHTA and FQGTGA. This CDR3 is built from 13 residues. The CDR3 here is CASSLTGGGGYTF. CDR3 DNA sequence: TGTGCCAGCAGCCTAACAGGGGGCGGTGGCTACACCTTC.